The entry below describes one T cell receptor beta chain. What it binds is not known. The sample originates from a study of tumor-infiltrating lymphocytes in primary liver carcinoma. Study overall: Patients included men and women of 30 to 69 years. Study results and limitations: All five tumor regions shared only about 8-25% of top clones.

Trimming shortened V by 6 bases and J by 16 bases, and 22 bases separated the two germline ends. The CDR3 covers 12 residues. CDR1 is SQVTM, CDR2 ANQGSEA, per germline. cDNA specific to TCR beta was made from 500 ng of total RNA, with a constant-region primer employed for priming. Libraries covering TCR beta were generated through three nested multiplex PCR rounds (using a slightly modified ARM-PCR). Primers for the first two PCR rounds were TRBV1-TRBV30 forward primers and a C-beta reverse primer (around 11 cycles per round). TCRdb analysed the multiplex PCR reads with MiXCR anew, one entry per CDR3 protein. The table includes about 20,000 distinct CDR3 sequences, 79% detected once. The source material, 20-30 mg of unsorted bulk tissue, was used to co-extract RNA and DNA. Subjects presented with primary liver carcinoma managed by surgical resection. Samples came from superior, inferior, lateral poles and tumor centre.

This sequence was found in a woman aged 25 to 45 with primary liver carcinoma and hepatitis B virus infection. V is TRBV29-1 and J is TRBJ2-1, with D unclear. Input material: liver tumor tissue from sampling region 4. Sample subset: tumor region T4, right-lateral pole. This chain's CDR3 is CSVVGWDGRTFF. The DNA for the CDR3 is TGCAGCGTCGTTGGGTGGGATGGCCGAACATTCTTC.